This is a list of T cell receptor beta chains from one sample in a study of shared clonotypes between healthy human individuals. Some clones are missing from TCRdb's copy, which holds only in-frame ones; the method was immunoSEQ multiplex PCR. The data hold 1,400,000 or so clones, with 97% to 99% observed a single time. Sample: naive CD4+ T cells sorted from blood. The receptors come from a man under 40 in good health. Each CDR3 is given with its conserved first and last residue. The size entry is marked missing in some rows and otherwise reads once, few, many or a size class.

once	TRBV19	TRBJ1-5	CASSIVWQGGNQPQHF
NA	TRBV7-9	TRBJ1-5	CASSSSTGDQPQHF
once	TRBV2	TRBJ2-1	CASTLDEGAYNEQFF
once	TRBV4-1	TRBJ2-5	CASSQVGQETQYF
NA	TRBV28	TRBJ1-1	CASSSTGDLTEAFF
NA	TRBV6-1	TRBJ2-1	CASSEQFRGFYNEQFF
NA	TRBV18	TRBJ2-1	CASTISDRGHNEQFF
NA	TRBV5-8	TRBJ1-5	CASSYRGGGFQPQHF
NA	TRBV11-2	TRBJ2-2	CASSLGLAGWAGELFF
NA	TRBV18	TRBJ2-1	CASSIRLAGRSYNEQFF
NA	TRBV27	TRBJ2-3	CASSPLTSGTSTDTQYF
NA	TRBV14	TRBJ2-4	CASSSRVTGGFLAKNIQYF
NA	TRBV6-1	TRBJ1-5	CASSPGRYSNQPQHF
NA	TRBV7-2	TRBJ1-2	CASSSGTGIYYGYTF
NA	TRBV15	TRBJ1-1	CATSTDWNTEAFF
once	TRBV6-6	TRBJ2-1	CASSRQGPYNEQFF
once	TRBV5-5	TRBJ2-2	CASSLSGHPNTGELFF
NA	TRBV7-7	TRBJ2-5	CASSLGGLAGVEETQYF
NA	TRBV18	TRBJ2-7	CASSPAPDGDYEQYF
once	TRBV18	TRBJ1-4	CASSPAGTGDREKLFF
NA	TRBV4-2	TRBJ2-3	CASSQEAGLAKIPDTQYF
NA	TRBV2	TRBJ2-7	CASSVTSGPYEQYF
NA	TRBV5-1	TRBJ1-3	CASSLGIGNTIYF
NA	TRBV19	TRBJ2-3	CATTYGGDGTDTQYF
NA	TRBV19	TRBJ2-1	CASTRTSGSGDEQFF
NA	TRBV18	TRBJ2-7	CASSPVPGQTYEQYF
NA	TRBV6-1	TRBJ2-7	CASSDVGKGYEQYF
NA	TRBV18	TRBJ2-1	CASSPTYDSYNEQFF
NA	TRBV5-1	TRBJ2-5	CASSLEGPWETQYF
NA	TRBV5-1	TRBJ2-1	CASAGADEQFF
NA	TRBV25-1	TRBJ2-3	CASSPGGTDTQYF
NA	TRBV5-1	TRBJ2-7	CASSSSGDEQYF
NA	TRBV4-1	TRBJ2-1	CASSQEGAAPPGNEQFF
NA	TRBV6-1	TRBJ2-1	CASSVWRGQGASEQFF
NA	TRBV7-6	TRBJ1-5	CASSPTGEQPQHF
NA	TRBV10-3	TRBJ2-7	CAIRVQGAYEQYF
once	TRBV28	TRBJ1-1	CASSFPGTENTEAFF
NA	TRBV20-1	TRBJ2-3	CSATTDTQYF
NA	TRBV10-1	TRBJ2-2	CASRASGPTGELFF
NA	TRBV18	TRBJ2-7	CASSPGREGPYEQYF
NA	TRBV5-1	TRBJ1-4	CASSPQASENEKLFF
NA	TRBV9	TRBJ1-2	CASSPRTGSDGYTF
NA	TRBV15	TRBJ2-1	CATNRAGGPYFEQFF
NA	TRBV21-1	TRBJ2-5	CASSKVGTSTQETQYF
NA	TRBV9	TRBJ2-7	CASSVGTEGEQYF
NA	TRBV6-1	TRBJ2-1	CASSERGTSGRSYNEQFF